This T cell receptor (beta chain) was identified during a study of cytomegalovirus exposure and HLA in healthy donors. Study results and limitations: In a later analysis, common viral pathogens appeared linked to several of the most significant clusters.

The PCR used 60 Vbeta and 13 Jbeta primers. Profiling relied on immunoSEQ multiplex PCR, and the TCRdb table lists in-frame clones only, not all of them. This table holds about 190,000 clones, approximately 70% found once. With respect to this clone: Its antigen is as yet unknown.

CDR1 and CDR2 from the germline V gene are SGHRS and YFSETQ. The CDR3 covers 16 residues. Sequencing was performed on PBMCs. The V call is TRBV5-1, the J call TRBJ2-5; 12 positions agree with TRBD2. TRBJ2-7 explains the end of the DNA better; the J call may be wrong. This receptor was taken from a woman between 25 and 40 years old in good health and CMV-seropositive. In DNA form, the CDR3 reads TGCGCCAGCAGCTTGGTTACTAGCGGGGGGCCCTACGAGCAGTACTTC. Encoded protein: CASSLVTSGGPYEQYF.